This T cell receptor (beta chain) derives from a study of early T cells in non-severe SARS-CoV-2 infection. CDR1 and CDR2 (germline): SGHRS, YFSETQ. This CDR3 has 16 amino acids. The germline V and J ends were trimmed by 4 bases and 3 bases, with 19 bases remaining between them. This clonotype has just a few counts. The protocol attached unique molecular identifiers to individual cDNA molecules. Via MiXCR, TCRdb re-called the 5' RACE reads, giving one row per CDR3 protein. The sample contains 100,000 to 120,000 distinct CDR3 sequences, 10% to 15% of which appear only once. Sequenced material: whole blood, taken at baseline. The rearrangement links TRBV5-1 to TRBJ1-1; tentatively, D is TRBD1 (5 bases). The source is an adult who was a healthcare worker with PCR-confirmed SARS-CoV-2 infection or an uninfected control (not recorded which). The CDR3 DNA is TGCGCCAGCAGCCTAAGGACATTGGGGATTGACACTGAAGCTTTCTTT. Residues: CASSLRTLGIDTEAFF.